The next 27 T cell receptor beta chains were all read from a single sample in a study of cytomegalovirus exposure and HLA in healthy donors. The PCR used 60 Vbeta and 13 Jbeta primers. Measured with immunoSEQ multiplex PCR; TCRdb has only the in-frame clones, and not every one. The table lists around 67,000 clones, about four fifths of them singletons, with 7.8% in the top ten. Specimen: PBMCs. The receptor source for this set is a man aged 18 to 35 in good health and CMV-seropositive.

For this clone: In the same sample, other DNA sequences code for this CDR3. The chain recombines TRBV6-5 with TRBJ1-5; D remains unclear. The CDR3 consists of 13 residues. The V gene lost 2 bases and the J gene lost 5 bases, with 7 bases spanning the gap. Germline CDR1 is MNHEY and CDR2 is SVGAGI. The CDR3 region has the DNA TGTGCCAGCAGTTACAGCGGCGATCAGCCCCAGCATTTT. This translates into CASSYSGDQPQHF.

Details on this clone: This same CDR3 is encoded by further DNA sequences in the sample. The chain links TRBV5-1 to TRBJ1-5; tentative D call: TRBD1 (5 bases). Trimming left V 0 bases short and J 6 bases short, with 7 bases between. The CDR3 has 13 residues. In germline, CDR1 is SGHRS, CDR2 YFSETQ. CDR3 in amino acids: CASSLDGGQPQHF. In nucleotides, the CDR3 is TGCGCCAGCAGCTTGGACGGGGGTCAGCCCCAGCATTTT.

The chain links TRBV29-1 to TRBJ2-5, with a weak D call TRBD2 (7 bases). The CDR3 has 14 residues. The V gene's germline CDR1 is SQVTM and CDR2 ANQGSEA. Trimming left V 6 bases short and J 3 bases short, with 17 bases between. The CDR3 protein is CSVSSGGGKETQYF. The CDR3 bases are TGCAGCGTGTCTAGCGGAGGGGGGAAAGAGACCCAGTACTTC.

CDR3 nucleotide sequence: TGTGCCAGCAGTCAGGGGGCTCTAACTGAAGCTTTCTTT. Translating gives CASSQGALTEAFF. The chain employs TRBV6-1 and TRBJ1-1; 8 bases are shared with TRBD1. Germline V gives CDR1 MNHNS, CDR2 SASEGT. The CDR3 sequence is 13 residues long. V shed 5 bases and J 5 bases; nucleotides not matched to a gene: 4.

The rearrangement links TRBV21-1 to TRBJ2-7; the listed D gene, TRBD2, was not tested against the DNA. TRBV21-1 is described as a pseudogene. There are 14 residues in the CDR3. CDR3 in amino acids: CASSPSSGGYEQYF. The CDR3 DNA reads as TGTGCCAGCAGCCCAAGTAGCGGGGGCTACGAGCAGTACTTC.

The chain combines TRBV19 with TRBJ2-1; TRBD2 agrees at 9 bases. V was pared by 10 bases and J by 4 bases, with 5 bases of the junction left unmatched. Looked up from germline, CDR1 is LNHDA and CDR2 is SQIVND (reference sequence). The CDR3 contains 13 residues. For the CDR3, the DNA is TGTGCCATCGCTAGCGGGATTTACAATGAGCAGTTCTTC. Its protein product is CAIASGIYNEQFF.

The rearrangement links TRBV30 to TRBJ1-3; tentative D call: TRBD1 (6 bases). V lost 5 bases and J lost 2, with 13 bases in between. Germline assignment: CDR1 GTSNPN and CDR2 SVGIG (reference sequence). This CDR3 contains 14 residues. The chain's CDR3 is CAWGGGGTGNTIYF. The CDR3 nucleotides are TGTGCCTGGGGGGGCGGGGGAACTGGAAACACCATATATTTT. Full variable domain (remainder filled in from reference TRBV30 and TRBJ1-3): SQTIHQWPATLVQPVGSPLSLECTVEGTSNPNLYWYRQAAGRGLQLLFYSVGIGQISSEVPQNLSASRPQDRQFILSSKKLLLSDSGFYLCAWGGGGTGNTIYFGEGSWLTVV.

This clone was counted once. The DNA for the CDR3 is TGTGCCAGCAGTTACCCCGCTAGGGGCCCTCGGACCCCCTACGAGCAGTACTTC. Translation gives CASSYPARGPRTPYEQYF. The chain joins TRBV6-7 to TRBJ2-7, with D perhaps TRBD1 (5 bases). TRBV6-7 is an ORF, with its function uncertain. Trimming cost V 2 bases and J 2 bases, with 22 bases left between them. The CDR3 extends over 18 amino acids.

This chain uses TRBV5-6 with TRBJ1-1; 11 bases are a match to TRBD1. With V trimmed by 3 bases and J by 4 bases, 2 bases remained unmatched. Germline V lookup: CDR1 SGHDT, CDR2 YYEEEE. The CDR3 runs 14 residues. CDR3 protein: CASSWGQGVTEAFF. The CDR3 DNA reads as TGTGCCAGCAGCTGGGGACAGGGGGTCACTGAAGCTTTCTTT.

V usage is TRBV9 and J usage is TRBJ1-1, with a tentative D call TRBD1 (6 bases). The CDR3 spans 14 residues. The germline V and J ends were trimmed by 3 bases and 4 bases, with 13 bases remaining between them. Germline CDR1 reads SGDLS; CDR2 reads YYNGEE. Written as DNA, the CDR3 is TGTGCCAGCAGCGCTACACAGGGTATCACTGAAGCTTTCTTT. This sequence encodes CASSATQGITEAFF.

The chain couples TRBV30 to TRBJ1-5; a possible D gene is TRBD1 (5 bases). Germline V lookup: CDR1 GTSNPN, CDR2 SVGIG (reference sequence). V was shortened by 1 base and J by 0 bases, with 13 bases between the two germline ends. There are 16 residues in the CDR3. The CDR3 nucleotides read TGTGCCTGGAGTGGGGGGGGAGGTTATAGCAATCAGCCCCAGCATTTT. This translates into CAWSGGGGYSNQPQHF.

This sequence joins TRBV30 and TRBJ1-4; 12 bases map to TRBD1. CDR3 size: 16 residues. V shed 6 bases, J shed 7 bases, and the junction held 12 bases outside the gene matches. Per the germline V gene, CDR1 is GTSNPN and CDR2 is SVGIG (reference sequence). The CDR3 reads CACNPGQGAQGEKLFF. In DNA, the CDR3 is TGTGCCTGCAATCCGGGACAGGGGGCGCAGGGTGAAAAACTGTTTTTT. The full variable domain, its missing parts supplied by reference TRBV30 and TRBJ1-4, is SQTIHQWPATLVQPVGSPLSLECTVEGTSNPNLYWYRQAAGRGLQLLFYSVGIGQISSEVPQNLSASRPQDRQFILSSKKLLLSDSGFYLCACNPGQGAQGEKLFFGSGTQLSVL.

The chain couples TRBV25-1 to TRBJ1-2, with D hard to call. The CDR3 has 12 amino acids. CDR1 MGHDK and CDR2 SYGVNS come from the germline V gene. The V end lost 4 bases, the J end lost 4 bases, and 7 bases lay between the germline ends. The CDR3 loop is CASSASVYGYTF. The CDR3 region has the DNA TGTGCCAGCAGTGCATCAGTCTATGGCTACACCTTC.

The chain uses TRBV30 and TRBJ2-3; a weak D match, TRBD2 (7 bases). V lost 5 bases and J lost 0, with 15 bases in between. CDR1 and CDR2 from the germline V gene are GTSNPN and SVGIG (reference sequence). The CDR3 contains 15 residues. The CDR3 loop reads CAWSGGGSSTDTQYF. CDR3 nucleotide sequence: TGTGCCTGGTCGGGGGGCGGGTCTAGCACAGATACGCAGTATTTT.

This clone was recorded a few times. The chain has TRBV12-5 and TRBJ1-1; no definite D call. Trimming shortened V by 5 bases and J by 3 bases, and 7 bases separated the two germline ends. This CDR3 is 12 amino acids long. Germline CDR1 is LGHNT and CDR2 is FRNRAP. The CDR3 DNA follows: TGTGCTAGTGGTATAGACTACACTGAAGCTTTCTTT. Translating it yields CASGIDYTEAFF.

This clone was recorded many times. The chain couples TRBV6-4 to TRBJ2-1; TRBD1 agrees at 8 bases. The CDR3 runs to 16 residues. Per germline, CDR1 MRHNA and CDR2 SNTAGT. Germline trimming cut 6 bases from V and 5 bases from J; bases unmatched to any gene: 12. The CDR3 sequence is CASSAYRTGGHNEQFF. The CDR3 coding sequence is TGTGCCAGCAGCGCCTACAGAACAGGGGGGCACAATGAGCAGTTCTTC.

The chain recombines TRBV6-1 with TRBJ2-7; D not resolved. This CDR3 has 12 residues. Looked up from germline, CDR1 is MNHNS and CDR2 is SASEGT. Between the trimmed V and J ends, which lost 5 bases and 2 bases, there was a span of 7 bases. CDR3 DNA sequence: TGTGCCAGCAGTATTCCAACCTACGAGCAGTACTTC. Amino acid sequence: CASSIPTYEQYF.

The chain joins TRBV30 to TRBJ2-3, with D tentatively TRBD2 (6 bases). CDR3 length: 14 amino acids. V lost 7 bases and J lost 3, with 17 bases in between. Germline V gene sequence: CDR1 GTSNPN, CDR2 SVGIG (reference sequence). The CDR3 protein is CASHGLAETDTQYF. The CDR3 DNA reads as TGTGCCTCTCATGGGTTAGCGGAAACAGATACGCAGTATTTT.

This clone was detected a few times. V usage is TRBV27 and J usage is TRBJ1-6, with TRBD1 matching over 7 bases. CDR1 is MNHEY, CDR2 SMNVEV, per germline (reference sequence). Unmatched junction bases numbered 1, after V lost 6 bases and J lost 8 bases. There are 12 residues in the CDR3. The CDR3 is CASRTGHSPLHF. The CDR3 bases are TGTGCCAGCAGGACAGGGCATTCACCCCTCCACTTT.

This chain connects TRBV6-6 to TRBJ1-2; tentatively, D is TRBD1 (5 bases). Trimming removed 7 bases at V and 5 bases at J, with 11 bases between. Germline V lookup: CDR1 MNHNY, CDR2 SVGAGI (reference sequence). CDR3 size: 12 residues. CDR3 DNA sequence: TGTGCCAGCAACGATGACAGTTATGGCTACACCTTC. It translates to CASNDDSYGYTF.

This clone occurred a few times. Mismatch with germline at one junction end may stem from a read error. V gene TRBV7-7 combines with J gene TRBJ2-6; tentatively, D is TRBD2 (6 bases). This CDR3 contains 16 residues. In germline, CDR1 is SSHAT, CDR2 FNYEAQ (reference sequence). CDR3 sequence (DNA): TGTGCTAGCAGCCCGAGTGGGGGGAGTGGGGCCAACGTCCTGACTTTC. It translates to CASSPSGGSGANVLTF.

About this clone itself: This same CDR3 is encoded by further DNA sequences in the sample. The chain combines TRBV30 with TRBJ1-2; D perhaps matches TRBD1 (6 bases). The CDR3 totals 12 residues. V lost 1 base to trimming and J lost 5 bases, with 8 bases between them. Germline lookup yields CDR1 GTSNPN and CDR2 SVGIG (reference sequence). In DNA form, the CDR3 reads TGTGCCTGGAGTGCAGGGGATTATGGCTACACCTTC. This codes for CAWSAGDYGYTF.

This chain joins TRBV25-1 and TRBJ2-7; 7 positions agree with TRBD1. The CDR3 sequence is 11 residues long. Germline V lookup: CDR1 MGHDK, CDR2 SYGVNS. The ends lost 10 bases at V and 4 bases at J; junction bases unmatched: 4. CDR3 nucleotide sequence: TGTGCCACCACCAGGGGGTACGAGCAGTACTTC. Its translation: CATTRGYEQYF.

This clone has more than one count but fewer than ten. This chain joins TRBV30 and TRBJ2-1; D gene unclear. Trimming removed 3 bases at V and 3 bases at J, with 6 bases between. This CDR3 has 12 amino acids. CDR1 and CDR2 from the germline V gene are GTSNPN and SVGIG (reference sequence). The CDR3 here is CAWRTGYNEQFF. The CDR3 DNA follows: TGTGCCTGGAGGACGGGCTACAATGAGCAGTTCTTC.

The J gene is TRBJ2-7, the V gene TRBV7-9; TRBD2 matches at 8 bases. CDR1 is SEHNR, CDR2 FQNEAQ, per germline (reference sequence). The V segment lost 5 bases and the J segment 4 bases; nucleotides outside the gene matches: 4. This CDR3 region has 13 residues. The CDR3 protein is CASSPTSGYEQYF. The CDR3, as DNA: TGTGCCAGCAGCCCAACTAGCGGTTACGAGCAGTACTTC.

V is TRBV5-1 and J is TRBJ2-5; TRBD2 matches at 7 bases. With 1 base clipped from V and 1 base from J, the junction kept 7 bases outside the gene matches. This CDR3 region has 16 residues. CDR1 is SGHRS and CDR2 is YFSETQ in the germline V gene. The CDR3 DNA is TGCGCCAGCAGCTTGAATGGGGGGGACGTCCAAGAGACCCAGTACTTC. Translation gives CASSLNGGDVQETQYF.

V usage is TRBV30 and J usage is TRBJ2-2; TRBD2 might be the D (5 bases). The CDR3 is 13 amino acids. Per the germline V gene, CDR1 is GTSNPN and CDR2 is SVGIG (reference sequence). Between the trimmed V and J ends, which lost 4 bases and 7 bases, there was a span of 13 bases. This CDR3 is CAWNLGGDGELFF. Here the CDR3 DNA reads TGTGCCTGGAACTTAGGAGGAGACGGGGAGCTGTTTTTT. Complete variable domain (other parts from reference TRBV30 and TRBJ2-2): SQTIHQWPATLVQPVGSPLSLECTVEGTSNPNLYWYRQAAGRGLQLLFYSVGIGQISSEVPQNLSASRPQDRQFILSSKKLLLSDSGFYLCAWNLGGDGELFFGEGSRLTVL.